Listed here is a single T cell receptor (beta chain). The data derive from a study of blood T cell repertoires in COVID-19. Study-wide background: Acute and convalescent COVID-19 specimens originated in the United States, Italy and Spain. The cDNA or gDNA used as material had been derived from T cells, B-cell-depleted T cells, or PBMCs.

Source study methods: Using reference gene primer amplification, nucleated cell counts were estimated. The table came from immunoSEQ multiplex PCR; TCRdb's copy has only in-frame clones and leaves some out. V and J calls and clone size are copied from that table; D and trimming were computed from the DNA. In the table there are fewer than 300,000 clones, approximately 87% of which are singletons. Trimming left V 2 bases short and J 10 bases short, with 6 bases between. The CDR3 consists of 11 residues. Germline V gives CDR1 SNHLY, CDR2 FYNNEI. What was sequenced was peripheral blood. The V and J genes are TRBV2 and TRBJ2-1; D is unresolved. The sequence was obtained from a woman between 65 and 79 years old with active or convalescent COVID-19. CDR3 amino acids: CASSEPREQFF. The CDR3 DNA sequence: TGTGCCAGCAGTGAACCCAGGGAGCAGTTCTTC.